This T cell receptor beta chain comes out of a study of blood T cell repertoires in COVID-19. Whole-study context: The United States, Italy and Spain supplied acute and convalescent COVID-19 samples. From T cells, B-cell-depleted T cells, or PBMCs came the material, which was cDNA or gDNA.

The V end was cut by 7 bases, the J end by 0 bases, with 13 bases between. From germline, CDR1 is LNHDA and CDR2 SQIVND (reference sequence). The CDR3 contains 15 residues. Study processing details: Amplified reference gene primers provided the basis for estimating nucleated cell counts. Using immunoSEQ multiplex PCR, the repertoire was profiled, and TCRdb retains in-frame clones only, with some absent. From that table come the V and J calls and clone size; the DNA was used to work out D and trimming. The sample yields approximately 92,000 clones, roughly 70% seen once. The material sequenced was peripheral blood. The sequence was obtained from a woman aged 60 to 75 in a cohort sampled during active or convalescent COVID-19. This chain uses TRBV19 with TRBJ1-3, with D unresolved. DNA of the CDR3: TGTGCCAGTATCCCAGACTGGAGCTCTGGAAACACCATATATTTT. This translates into CASIPDWSSGNTIYF.